This passage covers 8 T cell receptor beta chains from one sample sequenced in a study of shared clonotypes between healthy human individuals. Naive CD8 cells lacked CD45RO and underwent positive selection for CCR7, leaving out terminally differentiated effector memory CD45RA+ cells. Data came from immunoSEQ multiplex PCR; TCRdb stores just in-frame clones and leaves some out. The table includes hundreds of thousands of clones, around 92% detected once. Sequenced: naive CD8+ T cells sorted from blood. These receptors all come from a man aged 30 to 45 in good health.

This chain joins TRBV27 and TRBJ2-1; possibly TRBD1 for D (5 bases). Germline CDR1 and CDR2: MNHEY and SMNVEV (reference sequence). This CDR3 is 13 amino acids long. V dropped 8 bases and J dropped 4 bases, with 12 bases sitting between them. The CDR3 loop is CASGQGYYNEQFF. CDR3 coding DNA: TGTGCCAGCGGGCAGGGCTATTACAATGAGCAGTTCTTC.

The chain links TRBV27 to TRBJ1-1; D is unclear. Germline loops: CDR1 MNHEY, CDR2 SMNVEV (reference sequence). V was cut by 5 bases and J by 5 bases, with 9 bases left in between. The CDR3 is 12 amino acids. DNA of the CDR3: TGTGCCAGCAGTGCGGGGTGGACTGAAGCTTTCTTT. This codes for CASSAGWTEAFF.

V is TRBV25-1 and J is TRBJ2-1, with 7 bases fitting TRBD2. J gave up 4 bases and V 3 bases, and 6 bases lay outside the gene matches. The CDR3 spans 15 residues. Germline assignment: CDR1 MGHDK and CDR2 SYGVNS. In DNA form, the CDR3 reads TGTGCCAGCAGTGATCCGCCTAGCGGATACAATGAGCAGTTCTTC. Translated: CASSDPPSGYNEQFF.

The chain couples TRBV7-9 to TRBJ2-5; maybe TRBD2 (6 bases). This CDR3 region has 13 residues. Germline V gives CDR1 SEHNR, CDR2 FQNEAQ (reference sequence). V was trimmed by 5 bases and J by 3 bases, leaving 10 bases between them. CDR3 residues: CASSPTREETQYF. The CDR3 coding sequence is TGTGCCAGCAGCCCGACTAGAGAAGAGACCCAGTACTTC.

V usage is TRBV7-9 and J usage is TRBJ2-3, with D possibly TRBD1 on 5 matching bases. CDR3 size: 15 residues. Germline V CDR1 and CDR2: SEHNR, FQNEAQ (reference sequence). Trimming shortened V by 1 base and J by 6 bases, and 14 bases separated the two germline ends. The CDR3 DNA is TGTGCCAGCAGCTTAGAAGGGGCAGTTGTGGATACGCAGTATTTT. Its protein product is CASSLEGAVVDTQYF.

The V and J genes are TRBV7-9 and TRBJ2-2, with a possible D match to TRBD1 (5 bases). This CDR3 comprises 14 residues. CDR1 SEHNR and CDR2 FQNEAQ come from the germline V gene (reference sequence). V shed 11 bases and J shed 1 base, with 14 bases lying between them. This CDR3 is CAQPQTENTGELFF. The CDR3 nucleotides read TGTGCCCAGCCACAGACAGAGAACACCGGGGAGCTGTTTTTT.

V and J are TRBV27 and TRBJ1-1, with a tentative D call TRBD1 (6 bases). Trimming removed 2 bases at V and 0 bases at J, with 16 bases between. This CDR3 spans 17 amino acids. The germline CDR1 and CDR2 sequences are MNHEY and SMNVEV (reference sequence). This chain's CDR3 is CASSLRETGKMNTEAFF. The CDR3 DNA sequence: TGTGCCAGCAGTTTAAGAGAGACAGGAAAGATGAACACTGAAGCTTTCTTT.

V is TRBV29-1 and J is TRBJ2-4, with 7 bases identical to TRBD1. Germline V gene sequence: CDR1 SQVTM, CDR2 ANQGSEA. Germline trimming cut 1 base from V and 10 bases from J; bases unmatched to any gene: 4. This CDR3 region has 12 residues. CDR3 sequence (DNA): TGCAGCGTTGAAGGCCGACAGGGAATTCAGTACTTC. Its protein is CSVEGRQGIQYF.